Described below is a single T cell receptor (beta chain) sequence and its context. There is no known antigen for this receptor. No much larger clonotype is one base removed from it; base qualities were not supplied. In the prospective study, participants were about 18 to 90 years old, resided in fewer than 25 geographic areas of the United States, and were enrolled through a virtual design. Cohort assignment in the prospective study relied on participant-reported clinical history from a screening survey and a study questionnaire. ImmuneRACE Cohort 3 recovered participants were defined by two consecutive negative NP/OP PCR tests, healthcare professional clearance, or symptom resolution. Mobile phlebotomists in the prospective study collected whole blood, serum and a nasopharyngeal or oropharyngeal swab from every participant. Participants in the prospective study had the option to provide additional blood draws and questionnaires over an approximately two-month period. Prospective study blood samples were shipped either frozen or at room temperature before DNA extraction.

The immunoSEQ Assay, a bias-controlled multiplex PCR, was used to amplify TCRbeta CDR3 regions from genomic DNA. The study's own analysis went as follows. The number of nucleated cells in each sample was estimated by amplification of reference gene primers within the assay. To quantify the absolute abundance of each unique TCRbeta CDR3 rearrangement, sequence reads were collapsed and filtered. For each sample, productive Simpson clonality was calculated as the square root of Simpson's diversity index across productive rearrangements. This immuneACCESS table, as held by TCRdb, lists in-frame sequences with V and J called but not all clones. Of the missing ones, under half trace to an unresolved V gene in checked studies; the others have no known cause. The DNA gave D and trimming, while V, J and clone size come from that table. The sample table holds some 100,000 clones, of which 80% to 90% were seen once. Clones ranked in the top ten supply roughly 3% of the sample.

This record comes from a study of blood T cell repertoires in COVID-19 (dated by TCRdb to 2018 to 2021). At the level of the whole study: The collaborator samples originated in the United States, Italy and Spain and spanned the acute and convalescent phases of COVID-19. The material from the prospective study consisted of cDNA or gDNA derived from T cells, B-cell-depleted T cells, or PBMCs. Subjects who had been exposed to COVID-19, were actively infected with it, or had recovered from it provided the deeply sampled blood TCRbeta repertoires that made up the dataset. The repertoires were made available in a free public database intended to serve as a resource for research on the immune response to SARS-CoV-2. The samples were drawn from two sources: the first 160 participants of the ongoing ImmuneRACE study, and fewer than 1,500 subjects contributed by 6 global collaborators. Sample metadata almost always included a de-identified subject ID, COVID-19 status, age in years and sex. Where HLA class I and class II types were available, the types were taken from metadata supplied by the sample provider, not from assay-based typing. Overall study outcomes, separate from this receptor: The quantity of clinical and demographic metadata differed by source and by participant and was supplied without curation.

The germline V end is reduced by 1 base and the J end by 6 bases; junction bases left unmatched: 6. From the germline V gene, CDR1 is SGHRS and CDR2 is YFSETQ. From the cysteine through the phenylalanine, the CDR3 covers 15 amino acids. Solely the CDR3 DNA is kept, with 45 bases framed from the first base. Sequences were obtained from PBMCs or T cells enriched from blood (not recorded which). The receptor comes from a woman between 45 and 65 years old who had recovered from COVID-19. This receptor chain uses TRBV5-1 and TRBJ1-1; 10 bases in between match TRBD1. The nucleotides read TGCGCCAGCAGCTTGTTAGTGGGACAGGGGTCTGAAGCTTTCTTT. Protein translation: CASSLLVGQGSEAFF.